This entry lists 10 T cell receptor beta chains sequenced from one sample in a study of cytomegalovirus exposure and HLA in healthy donors (dated by TCRdb to 2016 to 2017). Library preparation employed the immunoSEQ multiplex PCR assay. TCRdb holds this immuneACCESS table with in-frame rearrangements only. Some clones are missing; in checked studies, unresolved V genes explain under half, and the rest has no known cause. This sample lists approximately 220,000 clones; roughly 89% were detected once. The ten largest account for 2.6% of the sample. The sample was PBMCs. Every receptor here comes from a young man in good health and CMV-seronegative.

This clone was detected only a few times. The CDR3 protein is CASSPGTGRSGELFF. CDR3 coding DNA: TGTGCCAGCAGCCCCGGGACAGGGAGGTCCGGGGAGCTGTTTTTT. The V call is TRBV27, the J call TRBJ2-2; 9 positions agree with TRBD1. With 6 bases clipped from V and 6 bases from J, the junction kept 8 bases outside the gene matches. Germline assignment: CDR1 MNHEY and CDR2 SMNVEV (reference sequence). CDR3 size: 15 residues.

CDR3 DNA sequence: TGCGCCAGCAGCTTGGGGCAATCCCCCTATGGCTACACCTTC. Amino acid sequence: CASSLGQSPYGYTF. This chain uses TRBV5-1 with TRBJ1-2; unclear D gene. The CDR3 has 14 residues. CDR1 and CDR2 (germline): SGHRS, YFSETQ. The V and J ends lost 0 bases and 4 bases respectively, with 10 bases between them.

The chain employs TRBV27 and TRBJ2-1; D is unclear. V dropped 7 bases and J dropped 8 bases, with 9 bases sitting between them. CDR1 and CDR2 from the germline V gene are MNHEY and SMNVEV (reference sequence). The length of the CDR3 is 11 residues. CDR3 sequence: CASTVGDEQFF. DNA for the CDR3: TGTGCCAGCACTGTGGGCGATGAGCAGTTCTTC.

The chain has TRBV7-2 and TRBJ2-7; TRBD2 might be the D (5 bases). Looked up from germline, CDR1 is SGHTA and CDR2 is FQGNSA. The CDR3 runs to 15 residues. Trimming left V 5 bases short and J 2 bases short, with 16 bases between. The CDR3 coding sequence is TGTGCCAGCAGCCTTAAACTGACCGGGACCTACGAGCAGTACTTC. It yields the protein CASSLKLTGTYEQYF.

This clone was seen only once. The chain uses TRBV7-2 and TRBJ2-7; D not resolved. CDR1 and CDR2 from the germline V gene are SGHTA and FQGNSA. This CDR3 is built from 14 residues. V was pared by 5 bases and J by 2 bases, with 13 bases between. This chain's CDR3 is CASSHPTVAYEQYF. The CDR3 DNA is TGTGCCAGCAGCCATCCCACGGTAGCCTACGAGCAGTACTTC.

The chain is built from TRBV4-1 and TRBJ1-2; weak D call: TRBD1 (6 bases). The CDR3 consists of 14 residues. V lost 3 bases and J 3 bases, leaving 11 bases between the germline ends. Germline V CDR1 and CDR2: MGHRA, YSYEKL. CDR3 sequence (DNA): TGCGCCAGCAGCCAGGATACAGGGTACTATGGCTACACCTTC. Residues: CASSQDTGYYGYTF.

The chain joins TRBV5-1 to TRBJ2-7, with 10 bases lining up with TRBD2. This CDR3 contains 13 residues. Germline CDR1 is SGHRS and CDR2 is YFSETQ. The V segment lost 7 bases and the J segment 2 bases; nucleotides outside the gene matches: 3. The CDR3 is CASGTSGTYEQYF. CDR3 in DNA: TGCGCCAGCGGAACTAGCGGGACCTACGAGCAGTACTTC. Variable domain in full (rest from reference TRBV5-1 and TRBJ2-7): KAGVTQTPRYLIKTRGQQVTLSCSPISGHRSVSWYQQTPGQGLQFLFEYFSETQRNKGNFPGRFSGRQFSNSRSEMNVSTLELGDSALYLCASGTSGTYEQYFGPGTRLTVT.

The chain joins TRBV5-6 to TRBJ2-5, with a possible D match to TRBD1 (6 bases). Germline V lookup: CDR1 SGHDT, CDR2 YYEEEE. The CDR3 has 16 residues. Deletions cut 3 bases from V and 2 bases from J, with 17 bases between. The CDR3 DNA reads TGTGCCAGCAGCTCACCCAGGGACATGAGACAAGAGACCCAGTACTTC. Its translation is CASSSPRDMRQETQYF.

The gene calls are TRBV4-1 and TRBJ1-6; TRBD1 aligns across 9 bases. After removal of 4 bases from V and 11 bases from J, the junction contained 15 bases not matched to a gene. This CDR3 spans 17 amino acids. CDR1 and CDR2 (germline): MGHRA, YSYEKL. The CDR3 loop reads CASSLTGDRAAVAPLHF. The CDR3 DNA reads as TGCGCCAGCAGCCTCACGGGGGACAGGGCTGCGGTGGCACCCCTCCACTTT.

The chain's CDR3 is CASSPLEGSGVNEQFF. CDR3 in DNA: TGCGCCAGCAGCCCCCTAGAAGGTAGCGGGGTTAATGAGCAGTTCTTC. The chain recombines TRBV5-1 with TRBJ2-1, with 8 nucleotides matching TRBD2. In germline, CDR1 is SGHRS, CDR2 YFSETQ. This CDR3 is built from 16 residues. The trim removed 4 bases at V and 7 bases at J, leaving 13 bases unmatched.